The clone carrying this T cell receptor beta chain was found once. Its target is unknown. The germline V and J ends were trimmed by 2 bases and 4 bases, with 15 bases remaining between them. Germline loops: CDR1 MDHEN, CDR2 SYDVKM. The CDR3 length is 15 residues. These data are taken from a study of Ad26.COV2.S vaccination and SARS-CoV-2 variants. Overall study: Of the COV1001 trial arms, the Ad26.COV2.S arm included the donor.

Study findings and constraints: Non-spike TCR breadth showed similarity between vaccine and placebo recipients.

TCRdb's table, derived via immunoSEQ multiplex PCR, lists solely in-frame clones and lacks some. The table includes approximately 410,000 clones, 92% detected once. This sample's treatment: around 19 received Ad26.COV2.S at low or high dose, single or two shots; several received placebo; per-sample allocation not given. The investigators took samples on day 63 after the first vaccine or placebo injection. This sequence originates from a person aged 18-65 years who received the Ad26.COV2.S COVID-19 vaccine or a placebo. Sequencing used peripheral blood, obtained in a trial of Ad26.COV2.S vaccine versus placebo. The chain has TRBV28 and TRBJ2-7; D is perhaps TRBD1 or TRBD2 (5 bases each). CDR3 bases: TGTGCCAGCAGTTTACCGACAGATGCGGGTTACGAGCAGTACTTC. Amino acid sequence: CASSLPTDAGYEQYF.